One sample yielded the 9 T cell receptor beta chains listed below, sequenced in a study of blood T cells in healthy people across ages. Next came a second PCR, run for about 7 to 12 cycles, which used a sample-barcoded 5' primer along with a J-beta primer mix. TCRdb analysed the 5' RACE reads with MiXCR anew, one entry per CDR3 protein. The data hold about 1,600,000 distinct CDR3 sequences, with about 43% observed a single time. What was sequenced was blood. All receptors derive from a woman younger than 35 in good health.

The gene calls are TRBV2 and TRBJ2-6; no definite D call. The CDR3 extends over 13 amino acids. The ends were cut back, 6 bases at V and 4 bases at J, with 7 bases in the middle. The germline V gene encodes CDR1 SNHLY and CDR2 FYNNEI. The CDR3: CASRVTGANVLTF. In DNA form, the CDR3 reads TGTGCCAGCAGGGTAACGGGGGCCAACGTCCTGACTTTC.

This clonotype was seen a few times. This rearrangement joins TRBV12-3 or TRBV12-4 to TRBJ2-1; D is unresolved. The length of the CDR3 is 17 residues. V lost 5 bases to trimming and J lost 0 bases, with 17 bases between them. The DNA of the CDR3 is TGTGCCAGCAGTCTAGACACTACCCTTAGCTCCTACAATGAGCAGTTCTTC. It is translated as CASSLDTTLSSYNEQFF.

Note on this clonotype: Germline is not matched at one junction end, which may reflect a read error. The chain combines TRBV29-1 with TRBJ1-2; D call uncertain. CDR3 length: 11 residues. Germline V lookup: CDR1 SQVTM, CDR2 ANQGSEA. CDR3 in DNA: TGCGGCGTTGAAGAAAGTTCCGGCTACACCTTC. Amino acid sequence: CGVEESSGYTF.

This clonotype was found a few times. V is TRBV5-1 and J is TRBJ1-2; possibly TRBD1 for D (5 bases). V dropped 2 bases and J dropped 4 bases, with 21 bases sitting between them. In germline, CDR1 is SGHRS, CDR2 YFSETQ. This CDR3 comprises 17 residues. The CDR3 sequence is CASSFDKPGVNSYGYTF. The CDR3 DNA reads as TGCGCCAGCAGCTTCGACAAGCCGGGGGTAAATAGCTATGGCTACACCTTC.

V gene TRBV3-1 combines with J gene TRBJ2-1, with TRBD2 identical over 8 bases. The CDR3 is made up of 15 amino acids. Germline CDR1 is LGHDT and CDR2 is YNNKEL (reference sequence). After removal of 4 bases from V and 9 bases from J, the junction contained 11 bases not matched to a gene. In DNA form, the CDR3 reads TGTGCCAGCAGCCGGCGGGGGGCCCAGTGGGCTGAGCAGTTCTTC. It is translated as CASSRRGAQWAEQFF.

The rearrangement joins TRBV24-1 to TRBJ2-1; perhaps TRBD2 as D (6 bases). The V and J ends lost 4 bases and 10 bases respectively, with 13 bases between them. The germline gives CDR1 KGHDR, CDR2 SFDVKD. The CDR3 contains 13 residues. This chain's CDR3 is CATSDGGVKEQFF. The CDR3, as DNA: TGTGCCACCAGTGACGGGGGAGTGAAGGAGCAGTTCTTC.

The chain links TRBV7-9 to TRBJ2-3, with D maybe TRBD2 (5 bases). The V end lost 2 bases, the J end lost 2 bases, and 14 bases lay between the germline ends. CDR1 and CDR2 from the germline V gene are SEHNR and FQNEAQ (reference sequence). This CDR3 is 16 amino acids long. The chain's CDR3 is CASSLWRTRNTDTQYF. DNA for the CDR3: TGTGCCAGCAGCTTATGGAGGACCCGAAACACAGATACGCAGTATTTT.

This clonotype was counted a few times. A much larger clone sits a single nucleotide away, making a read error possible. The chain has TRBV27 and TRBJ1-2; D not certain. Germline V lookup: CDR1 MNHEY, CDR2 SMNVEV (reference sequence). The V end lost 3 bases, the J end lost 1 base, and 6 bases lay between the germline ends. CDR3 length equals 13 residues. This CDR3 reads CASSLRLNYGYTF. As DNA, the CDR3 is TGTGCCAGCAGTTTGCGGCTTAACTATGGCTACACCTTC.

This clonotype came up a few times. The chain links TRBV27 to TRBJ2-7; either TRBD1 or TRBD2 may supply D (5 bases each). Deletions cut 4 bases from V and 3 bases from J, with 16 bases between. CDR1 is MNHEY, CDR2 SMNVEV, per germline (reference sequence). CDR3 size: 15 residues. CDR3 bases: TGTGCCAGCAGTTCGGGACCCGGTCAAGTCTACGAGCAGTACTTC. Translated, it gives CASSSGPGQVYEQYF.